The rows below give T cell receptor beta chains drawn from one sample of a study of blood T cell repertoires in COVID-19. Measured with immunoSEQ multiplex PCR; TCRdb has only the in-frame clones, and not every one. The table includes about 240,000 clones, roughly nine tenths detected once. The sample taken for sequencing was peripheral blood. The source is a man in his 60s who had recovered from COVID-19. CDR3s include the opening cysteine and the closing phenylalanine or tryptophan. A D gene is named only where the DNA matches it firmly. Size values are once, few and many counts, or a class for expanded clones, and some rows have none.

V	size	J	D	DNA	CDR3
TRBV5-4	.	TRBJ2-1	TRBD2	TGTGCCAGCAGCGCCCTAGCGGGGGCCTACAATGAGCAGTTCTTC	CASSALAGAYNEQFF
TRBV28	.	TRBJ2-7	TRBD1	TGTGCCAGCAGCCAGTACAGGGGGCGCGACGAGCAGTACTTC	CASSQYRGRDEQYF
TRBV6-5	.	TRBJ2-3	TRBD1	TGTGCCAGCAGGTTGCCAGGGGGAGCAGATACGCAGTATTTT	CASRLPGGADTQYF
TRBV5-6	.	TRBJ1-1	.	TGTGCCAGCAGCTTGTTCTTGTACAGGGAGCCTGAAGCTTTCTTT	CASSLFLYREPEAFF
TRBV2	.	TRBJ1-6	.	TGTGCCAGCAGTGAAAGCAGGGGAAATTCACCCCTCCACTTT	CASSESRGNSPLHF
TRBV5-1	.	TRBJ2-7	.	TGCGCCAGCAGCTTGTATCCCGGTTCAAGCGAGCAGTACTTC	CASSLYPGSSEQYF
TRBV20-1	few	TRBJ1-6	TRBD1	TGCAGTGCTAGTCGACAGGGTGCCTACAATTCACCCCTCCACTTT	CSASRQGAYNSPLHF
TRBV6-1	.	TRBJ2-6	TRBD1	TGTGCCAGCAGTGAATCGACAGGGGGGTTAGGGGCCAACGTCCTGACTTTC	CASSESTGGLGANVLTF
TRBV7-2	few	TRBJ1-2	.	TGTGCCAGCAGCCCACGGACTGGGATGGATGGCTACACCTTC	CASSPRTGMDGYTF
TRBV2	.	TRBJ1-5	.	TGTGCCAGCAGTGGCTTGTCGGGGGGAAGGCCTCAGCCCCAGCATTTT	CASSGLSGGRPQPQHF
TRBV19	.	TRBJ2-3	TRBD2	TGTGCTAATGAACTAGCGGGTATAGATACGCAGTATTTT	CANELAGIDTQYF
TRBV6-5	.	TRBJ1-6	.	TGTGCCAGCAGTTACTCGATAGAACATAATTCACCCCTCCACTTT	CASSYSIEHNSPLHF
TRBV5-8	.	TRBJ2-1	.	TGTGCCAGCAGCCCCCTCGGTTTGGGGCGCAATGAGCAGTTCTTC	CASSPLGLGRNEQFF
TRBV25-1	.	TRBJ1-3	.	TGTGCCAGCAGTGAGTCGGGACGGGGGGCATTTGGAAACACCATATATTTT	CASSESGRGAFGNTIYF